One TCR beta chain is described in this entry. The sample carries other DNA sequences with the same CDR3. In germline, CDR1 is MDHEN, CDR2 SYDVKM. With V trimmed by 5 bases and J by 2 bases, 1 base remained unmatched. The length of the CDR3 is 13 residues. These data originate in a study of blood T cell repertoires in COVID-19. The table came from immunoSEQ multiplex PCR; TCRdb's copy has only in-frame clones and leaves some out. The table includes 120,000 to 150,000 clones, roughly 90% detected once. This clonotype was obtained from a woman in her thirties with acute COVID-19. Material for sequencing was PBMCs or T cells enriched from blood (not recorded which). The genes are TRBV28 and TRBJ2-3; 7 nucleotides align to TRBD2. CDR3 in amino acids: CASSSGNTDTQYF. CDR3 nucleotides: TGTGCCAGCAGTAGCGGGAACACAGATACGCAGTATTTT.